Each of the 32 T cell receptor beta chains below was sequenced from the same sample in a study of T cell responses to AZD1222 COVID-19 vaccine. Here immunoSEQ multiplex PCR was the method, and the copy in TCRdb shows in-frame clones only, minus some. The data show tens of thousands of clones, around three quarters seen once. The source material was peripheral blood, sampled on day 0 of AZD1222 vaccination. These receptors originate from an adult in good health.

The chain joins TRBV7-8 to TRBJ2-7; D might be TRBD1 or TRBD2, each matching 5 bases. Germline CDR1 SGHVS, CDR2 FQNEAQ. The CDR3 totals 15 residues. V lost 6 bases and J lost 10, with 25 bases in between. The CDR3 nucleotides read TGTGCCAGCAGACCGACCACGGGACCGGAGAGTTCACAGTACTTC. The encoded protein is CASRPTTGPESSQYF. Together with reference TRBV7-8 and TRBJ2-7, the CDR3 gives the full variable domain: GAGVSQSPRYKVAKRGQDVALRCDPISGHVSLFWYQQALGQGPEFLTYFQNEAQLDKSGLPSDRFFAERPEGSVSTLKIQRTQQEDSAVYLCASRPTTGPESSQYFGPGTRLTVT.

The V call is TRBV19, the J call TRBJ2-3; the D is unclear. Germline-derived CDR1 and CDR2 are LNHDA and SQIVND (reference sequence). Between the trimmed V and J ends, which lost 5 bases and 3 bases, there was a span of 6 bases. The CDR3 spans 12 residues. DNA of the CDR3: TGTGCCAGTAGTCCTAGAACAGATACGCAGTATTTT. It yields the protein CASSPRTDTQYF.

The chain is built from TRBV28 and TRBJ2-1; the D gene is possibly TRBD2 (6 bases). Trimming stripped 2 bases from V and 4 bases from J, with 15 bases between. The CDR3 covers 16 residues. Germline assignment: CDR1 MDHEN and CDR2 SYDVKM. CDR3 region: CASSLAGSEGYNEQFF. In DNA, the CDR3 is TGTGCCAGCAGTTTAGCAGGGTCGGAGGGTTACAATGAGCAGTTCTTC.

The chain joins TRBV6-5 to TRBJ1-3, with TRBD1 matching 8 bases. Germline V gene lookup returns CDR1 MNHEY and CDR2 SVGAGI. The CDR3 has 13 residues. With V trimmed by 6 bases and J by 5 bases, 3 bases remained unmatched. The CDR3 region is CASRTGVRNTIYF. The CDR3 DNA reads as TGTGCCAGCAGGACAGGGGTGCGAAACACCATATATTTT.

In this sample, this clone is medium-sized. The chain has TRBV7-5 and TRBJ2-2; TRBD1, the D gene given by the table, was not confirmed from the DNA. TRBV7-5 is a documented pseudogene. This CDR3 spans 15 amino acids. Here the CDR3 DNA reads TGTGCCAGAAGCTTCAGGGGGCTGAACACCGGGGAGCTGTTTTTT. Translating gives CARSFRGLNTGELFF.

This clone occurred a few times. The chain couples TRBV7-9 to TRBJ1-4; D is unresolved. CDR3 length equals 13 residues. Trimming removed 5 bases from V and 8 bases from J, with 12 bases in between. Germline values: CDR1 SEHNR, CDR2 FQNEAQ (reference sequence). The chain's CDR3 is CASSVDWSEKLFF. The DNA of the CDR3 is TGTGCCAGCAGCGTAGACTGGTCGGAAAAACTGTTTTTT.

In DNA form, the CDR3 reads TGTGCCAGCAGCTTACGCGGGGATTTGGACGAGCAGTACTTC. It is translated as CASSLRGDLDEQYF. The chain employs TRBV7-9 and TRBJ2-7; maybe TRBD2 (6 bases). Trimming left V 2 bases short and J 5 bases short, with 13 bases between. Germline V gene lookup returns CDR1 SEHNR and CDR2 FQNEAQ (reference sequence). The CDR3 spans 14 residues.

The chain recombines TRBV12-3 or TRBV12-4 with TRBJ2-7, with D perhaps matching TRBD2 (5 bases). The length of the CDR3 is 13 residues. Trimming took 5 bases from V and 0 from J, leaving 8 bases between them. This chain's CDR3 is CASSRSGSYEQYF. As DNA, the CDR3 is TGTGCCAGCAGTCGGAGCGGCTCCTACGAGCAGTACTTC.

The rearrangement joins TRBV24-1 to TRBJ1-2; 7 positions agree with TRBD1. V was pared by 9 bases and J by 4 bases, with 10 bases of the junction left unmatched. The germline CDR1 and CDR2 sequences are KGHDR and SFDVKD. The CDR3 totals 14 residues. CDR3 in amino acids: CATQSGTDLYGYTF. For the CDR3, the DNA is TGTGCCACCCAATCCGGGACAGATCTCTATGGCTACACCTTC.

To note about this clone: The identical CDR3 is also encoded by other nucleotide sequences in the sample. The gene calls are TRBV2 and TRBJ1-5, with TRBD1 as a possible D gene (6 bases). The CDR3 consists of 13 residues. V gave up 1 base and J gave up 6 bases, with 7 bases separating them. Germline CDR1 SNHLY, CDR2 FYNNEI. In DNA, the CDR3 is TGTGCCAGCAGTGAAGGAGGGGGTCAGCCCCAGCATTTT. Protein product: CASSEGGGQPQHF.

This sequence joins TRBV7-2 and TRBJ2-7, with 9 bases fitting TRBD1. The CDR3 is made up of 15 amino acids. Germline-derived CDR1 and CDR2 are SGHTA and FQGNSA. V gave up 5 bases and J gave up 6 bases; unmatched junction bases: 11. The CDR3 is CASSLTGGREFEQYF. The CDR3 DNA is TGTGCCAGCAGCCTAACAGGGGGCCGAGAATTCGAGCAGTACTTC.

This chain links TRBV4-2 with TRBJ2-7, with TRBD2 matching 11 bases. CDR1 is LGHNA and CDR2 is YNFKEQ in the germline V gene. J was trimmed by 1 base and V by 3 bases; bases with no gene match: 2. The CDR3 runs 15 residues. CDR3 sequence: CASSQTSGVSYEQYF. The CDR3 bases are TGTGCCAGCAGCCAGACTAGCGGGGTTTCCTACGAGCAGTACTTC.

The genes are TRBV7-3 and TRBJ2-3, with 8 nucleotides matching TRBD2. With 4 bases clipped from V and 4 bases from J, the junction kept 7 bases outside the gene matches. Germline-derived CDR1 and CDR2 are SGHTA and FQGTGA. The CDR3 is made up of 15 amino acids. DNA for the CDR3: TGTGCCAGCAGCTCCGCGGGGGGCCCGCCAGATACGCAGTATTTT. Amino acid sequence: CASSSAGGPPDTQYF.

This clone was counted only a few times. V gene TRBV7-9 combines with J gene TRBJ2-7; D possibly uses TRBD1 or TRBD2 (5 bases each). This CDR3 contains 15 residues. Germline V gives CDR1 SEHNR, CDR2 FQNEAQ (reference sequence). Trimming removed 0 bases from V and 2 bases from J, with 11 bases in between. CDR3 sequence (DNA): TGTGCCAGCAGCTTAGCGGGGGATGGGGCCTACGAGCAGTACTTC. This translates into CASSLAGDGAYEQYF.

CDR3 sequence: CASRDRGNQPQHF. In DNA, the CDR3 is TGTGCCAGTAGAGACAGAGGCAATCAGCCCCAGCATTTT. The rearrangement uses TRBV19 and TRBJ1-5, with a weak D call TRBD1 (5 bases). CDR3 length equals 13 residues. Per the germline V gene, CDR1 is LNHDA and CDR2 is SQIVND (reference sequence). The V end was cut by 6 bases, the J end by 2 bases, with 8 bases between.

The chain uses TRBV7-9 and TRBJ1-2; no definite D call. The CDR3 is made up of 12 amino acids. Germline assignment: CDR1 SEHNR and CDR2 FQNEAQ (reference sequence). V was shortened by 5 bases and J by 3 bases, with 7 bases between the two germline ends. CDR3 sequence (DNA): TGTGCCAGCAGCCGGGAAGACTATGGCTACACCTTC. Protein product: CASSREDYGYTF.

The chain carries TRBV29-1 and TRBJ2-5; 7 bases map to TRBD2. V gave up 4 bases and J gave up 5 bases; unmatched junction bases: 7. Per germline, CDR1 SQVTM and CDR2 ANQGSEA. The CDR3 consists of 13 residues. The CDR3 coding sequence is TGCAGCGTTGCACTAAGCGGGGTTGAGACCCAGTACTTC. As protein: CSVALSGVETQYF.

The CDR3 here is CASSLRGNTIYF. The CDR3 nucleotides are TGTGCCAGCAGCTTAAGGGGAAACACCATATATTTT. J is TRBJ1-3 and V is TRBV7-9; no clear D gene. The germline V and J ends were trimmed by 2 bases and 4 bases, with 3 bases remaining between them. The germline V gene has CDR1 SEHNR and CDR2 FQNEAQ (reference sequence). CDR3 size: 12 residues.

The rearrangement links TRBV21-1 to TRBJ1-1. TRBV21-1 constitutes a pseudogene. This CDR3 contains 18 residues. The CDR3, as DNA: TGTGCCAGCAGCAAAGTTTCGAGGGGGGGGCGGTGGAACACTGAAGCTTTCTTT. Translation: CASSKVSRGGRWNTEAFF.

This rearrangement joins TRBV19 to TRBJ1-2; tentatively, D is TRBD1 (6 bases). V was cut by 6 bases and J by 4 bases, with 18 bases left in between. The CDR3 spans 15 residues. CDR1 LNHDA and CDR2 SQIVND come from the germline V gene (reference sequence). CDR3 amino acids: CASRMTGSLTYGYTF. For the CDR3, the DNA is TGTGCCAGTAGGATGACAGGTTCCCTTACCTATGGCTACACCTTC. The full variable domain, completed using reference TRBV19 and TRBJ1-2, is DGGITQSPKYLFRKEGQNVTLSCEQNLNHDAMYWYRQDPGQGLRLIYYSQIVNDFQKGDIAEGYSVSREKKESFPLTVTSAQKNPTAFYLCASRMTGSLTYGYTFGSGTRLTVV.

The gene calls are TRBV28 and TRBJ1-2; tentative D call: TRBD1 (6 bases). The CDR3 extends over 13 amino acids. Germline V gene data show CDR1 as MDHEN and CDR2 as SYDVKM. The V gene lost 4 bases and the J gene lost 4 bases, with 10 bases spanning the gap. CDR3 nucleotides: TGTGCCAGCAGTTCCCTGGACAGCTATGGCTACACCTTC. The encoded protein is CASSSLDSYGYTF.

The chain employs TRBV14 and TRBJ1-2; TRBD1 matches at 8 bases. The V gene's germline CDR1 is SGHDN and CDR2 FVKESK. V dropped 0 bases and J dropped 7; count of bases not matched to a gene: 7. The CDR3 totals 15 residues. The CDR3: CASSQDLSDRGGYTF. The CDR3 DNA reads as TGTGCCAGCAGCCAAGATCTTTCCGACAGGGGTGGCTACACCTTC.

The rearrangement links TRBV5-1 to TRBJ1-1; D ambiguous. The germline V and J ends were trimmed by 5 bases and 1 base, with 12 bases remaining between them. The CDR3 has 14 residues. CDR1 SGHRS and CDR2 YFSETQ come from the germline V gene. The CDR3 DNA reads TGCGCCAGCAGACTTGACATCTCGAACACTGAAGCTTTCTTT. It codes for CASRLDISNTEAFF.

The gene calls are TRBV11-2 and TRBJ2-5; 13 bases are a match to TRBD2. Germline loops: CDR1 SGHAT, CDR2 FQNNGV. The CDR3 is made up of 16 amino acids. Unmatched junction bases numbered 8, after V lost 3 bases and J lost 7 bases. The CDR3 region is CASSFGTSGVGRTQYF. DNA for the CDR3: TGTGCCAGCAGCTTCGGGACTAGCGGGGTAGGGAGGACCCAGTACTTC.

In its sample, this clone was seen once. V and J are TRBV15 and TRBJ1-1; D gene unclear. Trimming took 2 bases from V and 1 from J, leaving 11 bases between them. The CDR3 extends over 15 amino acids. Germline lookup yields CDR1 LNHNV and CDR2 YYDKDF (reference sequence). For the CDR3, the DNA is TGTGCCACCAGCAGAACTTATACGGAGAACACTGAAGCTTTCTTT. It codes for CATSRTYTENTEAFF.

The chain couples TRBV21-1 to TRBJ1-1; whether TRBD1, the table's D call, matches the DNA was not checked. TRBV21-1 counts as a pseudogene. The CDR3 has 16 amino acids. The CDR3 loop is CASSKANLGQGSEAFF. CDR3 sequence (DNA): TGTGCCAGCAGCAAAGCCAATCTAGGACAGGGTTCTGAAGCTTTCTTT.

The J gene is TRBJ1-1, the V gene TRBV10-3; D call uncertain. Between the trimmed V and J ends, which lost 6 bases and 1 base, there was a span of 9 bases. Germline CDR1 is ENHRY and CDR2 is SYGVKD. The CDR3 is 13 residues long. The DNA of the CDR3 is TGTGCCATCAGCAGACTGCAGAACACTGAAGCTTTCTTT. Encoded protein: CAISRLQNTEAFF.

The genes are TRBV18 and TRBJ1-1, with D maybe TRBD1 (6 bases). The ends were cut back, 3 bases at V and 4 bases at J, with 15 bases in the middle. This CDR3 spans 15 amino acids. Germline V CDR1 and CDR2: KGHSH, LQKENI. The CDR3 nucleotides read TGTGCCAGCTCACCCAATCAGGGGAGGAGCACTGAAGCTTTCTTT. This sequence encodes CASSPNQGRSTEAFF.

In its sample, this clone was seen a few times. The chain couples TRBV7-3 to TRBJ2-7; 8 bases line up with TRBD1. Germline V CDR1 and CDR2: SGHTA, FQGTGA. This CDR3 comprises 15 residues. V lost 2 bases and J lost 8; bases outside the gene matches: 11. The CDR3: CASSLEVGSRGQQYF. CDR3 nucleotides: TGTGCCAGCAGCTTAGAGGTCGGGTCCAGGGGGCAGCAGTACTTC.

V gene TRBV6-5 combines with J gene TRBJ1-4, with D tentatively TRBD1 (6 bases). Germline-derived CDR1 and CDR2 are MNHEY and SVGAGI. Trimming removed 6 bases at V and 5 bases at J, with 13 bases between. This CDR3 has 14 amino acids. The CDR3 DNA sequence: TGTGCCAGCAGAGACAGGAGGGGAAATGAAAAACTGTTTTTT. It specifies CASRDRRGNEKLFF.

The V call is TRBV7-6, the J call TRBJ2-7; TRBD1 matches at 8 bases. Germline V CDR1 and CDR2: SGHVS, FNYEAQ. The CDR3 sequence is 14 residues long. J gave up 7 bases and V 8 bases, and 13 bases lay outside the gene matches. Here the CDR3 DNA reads TGTGCCAGCCTCCCCGGACAGGGCGTTGGTGAGCAGTACTTC. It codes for CASLPGQGVGEQYF.

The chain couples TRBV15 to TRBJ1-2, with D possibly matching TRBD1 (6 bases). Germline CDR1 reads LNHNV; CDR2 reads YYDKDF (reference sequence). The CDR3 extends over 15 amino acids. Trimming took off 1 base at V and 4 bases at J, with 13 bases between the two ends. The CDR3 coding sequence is TGTGCCACCAGCAGAGGGGAACAGGGCTCCTATGGCTACACCTTC. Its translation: CATSRGEQGSYGYTF.